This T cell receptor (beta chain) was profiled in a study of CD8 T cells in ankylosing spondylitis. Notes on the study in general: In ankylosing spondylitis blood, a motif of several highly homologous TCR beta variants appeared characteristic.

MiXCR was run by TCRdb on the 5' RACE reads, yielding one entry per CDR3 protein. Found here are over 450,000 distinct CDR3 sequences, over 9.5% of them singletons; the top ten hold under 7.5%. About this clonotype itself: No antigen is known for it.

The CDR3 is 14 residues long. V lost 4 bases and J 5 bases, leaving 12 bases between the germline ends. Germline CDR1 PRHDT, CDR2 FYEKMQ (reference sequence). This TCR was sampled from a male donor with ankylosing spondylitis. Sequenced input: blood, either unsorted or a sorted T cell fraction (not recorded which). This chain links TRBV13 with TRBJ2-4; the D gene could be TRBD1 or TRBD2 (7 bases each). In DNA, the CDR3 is TGTGCCAGCAGCTCAGGGGGGGAGGAAAACATTCAGTACTTC. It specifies CASSSGGEENIQYF.